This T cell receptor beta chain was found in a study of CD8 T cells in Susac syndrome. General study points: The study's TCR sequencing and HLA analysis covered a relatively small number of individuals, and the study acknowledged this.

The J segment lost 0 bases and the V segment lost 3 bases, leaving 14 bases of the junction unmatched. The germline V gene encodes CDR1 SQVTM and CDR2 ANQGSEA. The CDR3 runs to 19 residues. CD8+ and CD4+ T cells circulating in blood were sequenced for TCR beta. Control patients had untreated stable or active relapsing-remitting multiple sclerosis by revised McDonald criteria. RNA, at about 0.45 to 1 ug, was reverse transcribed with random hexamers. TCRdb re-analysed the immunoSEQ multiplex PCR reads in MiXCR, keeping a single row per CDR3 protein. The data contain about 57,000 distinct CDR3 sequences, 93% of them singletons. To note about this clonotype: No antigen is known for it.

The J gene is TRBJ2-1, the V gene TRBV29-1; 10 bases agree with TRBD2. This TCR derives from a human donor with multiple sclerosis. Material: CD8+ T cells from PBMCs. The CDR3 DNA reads TGCAGCGTTGAGGTTAGTCTAGCGGGGGAGCCGAACTCCTACAATGAGCAGTTCTTC. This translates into CSVEVSLAGEPNSYNEQFF.